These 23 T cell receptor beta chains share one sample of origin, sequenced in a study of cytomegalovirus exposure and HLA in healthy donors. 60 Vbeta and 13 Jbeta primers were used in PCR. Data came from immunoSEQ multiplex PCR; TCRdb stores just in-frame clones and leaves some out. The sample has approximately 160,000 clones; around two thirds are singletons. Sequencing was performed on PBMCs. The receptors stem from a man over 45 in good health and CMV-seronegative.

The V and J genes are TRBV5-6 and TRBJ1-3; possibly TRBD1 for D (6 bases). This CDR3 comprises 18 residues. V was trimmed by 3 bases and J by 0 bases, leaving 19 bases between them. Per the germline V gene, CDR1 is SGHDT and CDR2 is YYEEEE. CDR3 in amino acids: CASSWGTGHFSSGNTIYF. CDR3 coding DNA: TGTGCCAGCAGCTGGGGAACAGGGCATTTTAGCTCTGGAAACACCATATATTTT.

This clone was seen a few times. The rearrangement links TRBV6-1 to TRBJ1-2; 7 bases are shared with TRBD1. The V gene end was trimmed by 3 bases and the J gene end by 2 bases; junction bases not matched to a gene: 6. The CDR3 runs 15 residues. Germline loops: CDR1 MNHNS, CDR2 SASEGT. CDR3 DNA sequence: TGTGCCAGCAGTGACCGGACAGGCGCCAACTATGGCTACACCTTC. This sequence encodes CASSDRTGANYGYTF.

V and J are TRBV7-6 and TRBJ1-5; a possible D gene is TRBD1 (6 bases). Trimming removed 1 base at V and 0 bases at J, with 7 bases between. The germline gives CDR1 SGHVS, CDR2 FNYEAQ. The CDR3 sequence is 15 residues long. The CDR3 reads CASSLGTDSNQPQHF. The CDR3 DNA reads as TGTGCCAGCAGCTTAGGGACAGATAGCAATCAGCCCCAGCATTTT.

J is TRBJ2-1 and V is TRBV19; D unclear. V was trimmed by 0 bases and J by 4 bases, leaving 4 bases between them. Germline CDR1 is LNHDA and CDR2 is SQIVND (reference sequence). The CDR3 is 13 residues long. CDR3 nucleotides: TGTGCCAGTAGTATAGATCGGTACAATGAGCAGTTCTTC. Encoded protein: CASSIDRYNEQFF.

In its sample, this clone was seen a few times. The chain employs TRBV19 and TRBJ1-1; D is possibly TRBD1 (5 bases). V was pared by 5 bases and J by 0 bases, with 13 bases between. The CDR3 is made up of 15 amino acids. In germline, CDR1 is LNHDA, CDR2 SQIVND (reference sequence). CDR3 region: CASSSGSTVNTEAFF. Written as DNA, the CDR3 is TGTGCCAGTAGTTCAGGGTCGACAGTGAACACTGAAGCTTTCTTT.

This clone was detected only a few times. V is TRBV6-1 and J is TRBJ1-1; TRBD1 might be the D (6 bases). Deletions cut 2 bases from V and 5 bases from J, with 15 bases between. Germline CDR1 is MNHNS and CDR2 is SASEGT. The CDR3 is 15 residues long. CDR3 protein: CASSENGGGGTEAFF. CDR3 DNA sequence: TGTGCCAGCAGTGAAAACGGGGGCGGGGGGACTGAAGCTTTCTTT.

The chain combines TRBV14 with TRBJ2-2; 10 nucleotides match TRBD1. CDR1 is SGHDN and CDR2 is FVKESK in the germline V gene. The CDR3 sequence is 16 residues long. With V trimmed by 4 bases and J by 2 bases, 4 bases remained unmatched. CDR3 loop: CASSLKTGGNTGELFF. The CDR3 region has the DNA TGTGCCAGCAGCCTTAAGACAGGGGGCAACACCGGGGAGCTGTTTTTT.

The CDR3 region is CASRAGQGRANEKLFF. For the CDR3, the DNA is TGTGCCAGCAGGGCGGGACAGGGGCGTGCTAATGAAAAACTGTTTTTT. V gene TRBV27 combines with J gene TRBJ1-4; TRBD1 matches at 10 bases. CDR1 is MNHEY, CDR2 SMNVEV, per germline (reference sequence). Trimming removed 6 bases from V and 3 bases from J; junction bases left unmatched: 7. The CDR3 runs to 16 residues.

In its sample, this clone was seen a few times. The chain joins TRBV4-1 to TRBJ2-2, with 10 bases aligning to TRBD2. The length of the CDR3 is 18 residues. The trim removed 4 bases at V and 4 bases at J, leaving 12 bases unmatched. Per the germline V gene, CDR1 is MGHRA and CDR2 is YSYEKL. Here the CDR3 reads CASSRILSGGAVTGELFF. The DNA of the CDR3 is TGCGCCAGCAGCCGGATTCTAAGCGGGGGGGCGGTCACCGGGGAGCTGTTTTTT.

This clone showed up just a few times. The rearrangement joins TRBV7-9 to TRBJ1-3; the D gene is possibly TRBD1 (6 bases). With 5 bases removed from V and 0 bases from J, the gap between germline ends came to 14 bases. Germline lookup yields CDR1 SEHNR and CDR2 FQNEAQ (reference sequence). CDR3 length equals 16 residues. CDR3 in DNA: TGTGCCAGCAGCAGAGGGGGGGAACCCTCTGGAAACACCATATATTTT. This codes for CASSRGGEPSGNTIYF.

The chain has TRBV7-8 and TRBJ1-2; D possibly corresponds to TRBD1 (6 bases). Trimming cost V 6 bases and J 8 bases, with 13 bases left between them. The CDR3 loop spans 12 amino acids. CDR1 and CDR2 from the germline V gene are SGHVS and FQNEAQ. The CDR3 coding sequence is TGTGCCAGCAGGGGGGGGGCGCGGGGCTACACCTTC. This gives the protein CASRGGARGYTF.

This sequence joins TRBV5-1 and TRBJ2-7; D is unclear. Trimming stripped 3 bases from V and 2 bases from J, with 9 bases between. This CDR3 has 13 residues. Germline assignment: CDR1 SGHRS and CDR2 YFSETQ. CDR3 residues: CASSSAETYEQYF. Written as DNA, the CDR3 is TGCGCCAGCAGCTCCGCAGAAACCTACGAGCAGTACTTC.

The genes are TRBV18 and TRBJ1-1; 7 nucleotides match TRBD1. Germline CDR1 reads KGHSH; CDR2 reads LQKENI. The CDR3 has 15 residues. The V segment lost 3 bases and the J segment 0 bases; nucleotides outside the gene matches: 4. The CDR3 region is CASSPGQQMNTEAFF. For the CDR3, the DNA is TGTGCCAGCTCACCGGGACAGCAAATGAACACTGAAGCTTTCTTT.

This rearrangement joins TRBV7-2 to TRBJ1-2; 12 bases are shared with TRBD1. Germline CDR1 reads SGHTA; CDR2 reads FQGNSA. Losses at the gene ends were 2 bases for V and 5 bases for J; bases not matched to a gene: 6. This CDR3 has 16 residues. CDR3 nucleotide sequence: TGTGCCAGCAGCTTAACCGGGACAGGGGGCTGGTATGGCTACACCTTC. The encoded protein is CASSLTGTGGWYGYTF.

DNA of the CDR3: TGCGCCAGCAGCTTGTCCCGTAGTAACTACGAGCAGTACTTC. Protein product: CASSLSRSNYEQYF. V is TRBV5-1 and J is TRBJ2-7; no firm D call. V lost 1 base and J 3 bases, leaving 11 bases between the germline ends. Germline values: CDR1 SGHRS, CDR2 YFSETQ. The CDR3 is 14 amino acids.

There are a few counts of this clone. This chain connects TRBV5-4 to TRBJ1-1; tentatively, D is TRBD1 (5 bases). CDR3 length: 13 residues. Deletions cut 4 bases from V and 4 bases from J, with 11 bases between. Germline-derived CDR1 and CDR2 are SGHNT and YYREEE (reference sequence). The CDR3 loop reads CASSPRGATEAFF. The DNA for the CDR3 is TGTGCCAGCAGCCCCCGCGGGGCCACTGAAGCTTTCTTT.

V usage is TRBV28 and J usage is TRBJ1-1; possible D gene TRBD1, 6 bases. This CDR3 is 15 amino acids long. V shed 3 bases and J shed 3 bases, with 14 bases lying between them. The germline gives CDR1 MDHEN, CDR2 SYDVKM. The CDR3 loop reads CASSFELGADTEAFF. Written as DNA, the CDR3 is TGTGCCAGCAGTTTCGAATTGGGGGCCGACACTGAAGCTTTCTTT.

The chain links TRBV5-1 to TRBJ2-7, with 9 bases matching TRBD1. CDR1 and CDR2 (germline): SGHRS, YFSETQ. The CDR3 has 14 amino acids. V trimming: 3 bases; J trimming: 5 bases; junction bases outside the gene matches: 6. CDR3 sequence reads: CASSYRGRVDEQYF. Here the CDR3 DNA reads TGCGCCAGCAGCTACAGGGGGCGGGTAGACGAGCAGTACTTC. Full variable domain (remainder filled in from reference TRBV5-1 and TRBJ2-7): KAGVTQTPRYLIKTRGQQVTLSCSPISGHRSVSWYQQTPGQGLQFLFEYFSETQRNKGNFPGRFSGRQFSNSRSEMNVSTLELGDSALYLCASSYRGRVDEQYFGPGTRLTVT.

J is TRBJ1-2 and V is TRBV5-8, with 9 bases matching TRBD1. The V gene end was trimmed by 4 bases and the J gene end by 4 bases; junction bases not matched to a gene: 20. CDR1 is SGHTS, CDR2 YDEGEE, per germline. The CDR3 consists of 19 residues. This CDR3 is CASSHPQWTGEALAYGYTF. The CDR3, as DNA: TGTGCCAGCAGCCATCCCCAATGGACAGGGGAGGCTCTAGCCTATGGCTACACCTTC.

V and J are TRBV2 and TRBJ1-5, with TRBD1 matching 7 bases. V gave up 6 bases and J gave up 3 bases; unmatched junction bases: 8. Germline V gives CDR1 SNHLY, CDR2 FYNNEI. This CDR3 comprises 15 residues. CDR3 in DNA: TGTGCCAGCAGCTTGTCGGGACAGTTCAATCAGCCCCAGCATTTT. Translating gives CASSLSGQFNQPQHF.

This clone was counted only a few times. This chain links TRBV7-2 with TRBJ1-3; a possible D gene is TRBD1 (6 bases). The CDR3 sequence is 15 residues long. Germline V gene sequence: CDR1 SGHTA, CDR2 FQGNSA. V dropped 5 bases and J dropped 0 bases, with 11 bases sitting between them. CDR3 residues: CASSRSGASGNTIYF. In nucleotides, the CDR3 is TGTGCCAGCAGCCGATCAGGGGCCTCTGGAAACACCATATATTTT.

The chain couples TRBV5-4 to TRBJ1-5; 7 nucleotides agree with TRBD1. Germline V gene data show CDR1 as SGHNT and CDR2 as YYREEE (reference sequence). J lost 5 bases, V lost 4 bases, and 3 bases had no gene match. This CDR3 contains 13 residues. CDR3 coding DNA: TGTGCCAGCAGCACTGACAGGGATCAGCCCCAGCATTTT. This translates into CASSTDRDQPQHF.

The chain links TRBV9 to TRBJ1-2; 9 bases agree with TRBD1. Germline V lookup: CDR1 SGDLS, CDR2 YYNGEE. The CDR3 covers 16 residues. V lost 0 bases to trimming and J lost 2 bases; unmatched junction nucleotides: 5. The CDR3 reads CASSVGRGTGNYGYTF. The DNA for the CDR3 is TGTGCCAGCAGCGTAGGAAGAGGGACAGGGAACTATGGCTACACCTTC.